There are many counts of the clone carrying this T cell receptor beta chain. Antigen specificity is unknown. This entry comes from a study of neurological immune-mediated disorders. Synthesis of cDNA was accomplished via 5'RACE employing 10-nucleotide random UMIs. Per sequencing run, 15-18 subjects together gave over 190 million TCR-beta sequences. TCRdb re-called the 5' RACE reads with MiXCR, one entry per CDR3 protein. The sample includes some 53,000 distinct CDR3 sequences, around a sixth of them seen just once. The CDR3 totals 15 residues. V dropped 5 bases and J dropped 4 bases, with 17 bases sitting between them. Germline-derived CDR1 and CDR2 are SGHVS and FQNEAQ. Regarding the study as a whole: The most TCR clonal expansion was seen in HTLV-1-associated myelopathy, and the least was seen in multiple sclerosis, which fell below healthy controls. Subjects shared no identical expanded-clone CDR3 amino acid sequences, suggesting private TCR-beta repertoires in all groups.

The specimen sequenced was PBMCs. The chain employs TRBV7-8 and TRBJ1-2; possible D gene TRBD1, 6 bases. This TCR derives from a man in his sixties in good health. The CDR3 spells CASSIRTSRGYGYTF. CDR3 DNA: TGTGCCAGCAGCATACGGACCTCCAGGGGCTATGGCTACACCTTC. Combining the CDR3 with reference TRBV7-8 and TRBJ1-2 gives the whole variable domain GAGVSQSPRYKVAKRGQDVALRCDPISGHVSLFWYQQALGQGPEFLTYFQNEAQLDKSGLPSDRFFAERPEGSVSTLKIQRTQQEDSAVYLCASSIRTSRGYGYTFGSGTRLTVV.